The 18 T cell receptor beta chains reported below all come from one sample, sequenced in a study of cytomegalovirus exposure and HLA in healthy donors. PCR used 60 Vbeta primers and 13 Jbeta primers. Clones were sequenced by immunoSEQ multiplex PCR, and TCRdb holds only the in-frame ones, with some missing. The sample shows under 200,000 clones, approximately 80% of them seen only once. The sequenced material came from PBMCs. All receptors derive from a woman in her forties or fifties in good health and CMV-seronegative.

The V call is TRBV5-1, the J call TRBJ2-5; 7 bases agree with TRBD1. Germline CDR1 is SGHRS and CDR2 is YFSETQ. The ends lost 4 bases at V and 1 base at J; junction bases unmatched: 13. This CDR3 is built from 17 residues. This CDR3 is CASSRGRGGAAQETQYF. CDR3 DNA sequence: TGCGCCAGCAGCAGAGGACGAGGGGGCGCGGCCCAAGAGACCCAGTACTTC.

The chain couples TRBV28 to TRBJ1-3; TRBD1 matches 7 bases. The CDR3 has 15 residues. Germline loops: CDR1 MDHEN, CDR2 SYDVKM. V was pared by 6 bases and J by 0 bases, with 5 bases of the junction left unmatched. This CDR3 reads CASRPGGNSGNTIYF. The CDR3 DNA is TGTGCCAGCAGACCAGGGGGAAACTCTGGAAACACCATATATTTT.

The CDR3 spells CASSPGQINEQFF. The CDR3, as DNA: TGTGCCAGCTCACCGGGACAGATCAATGAGCAGTTCTTC. The chain joins TRBV18 to TRBJ2-1; 7 nucleotides match TRBD1. Germline V gives CDR1 KGHSH, CDR2 LQKENI. CDR3 length equals 13 residues. V lost 3 bases to trimming and J lost 6 bases; unmatched junction nucleotides: 2.

V is TRBV12-5 and J is TRBJ2-1; TRBD2 agrees at 12 bases. V was clipped by 1 base and J by 7 bases; unmatched bases: 2. The germline V gene has CDR1 LGHNT and CDR2 FRNRAP. The length of the CDR3 is 15 residues. The chain's CDR3 is CASGLGLAGVNEQFF. The CDR3 coding sequence is TGTGCTAGTGGTTTGGGACTAGCGGGAGTGAATGAGCAGTTCTTC.

This chain uses TRBV15 with TRBJ1-4; TRBD1 aligns across 7 bases. This CDR3 has 15 amino acids. CDR1 LNHNV and CDR2 YYDKDF come from the germline V gene (reference sequence). Unmatched junction bases numbered 9, after V lost 9 bases and J lost 2 bases. This CDR3 is CATTDREITNEKLFF. The CDR3 nucleotides are TGTGCCACAACCGACAGGGAGATTACTAATGAAAAACTGTTTTTT.

CDR3 nucleotide sequence: TGTGCCAGCAGTTTGACGGGGTACGAGCAGTACTTC. Residues: CASSLTGYEQYF. The V gene is TRBV28, the J gene TRBJ2-5, with D tentatively TRBD2 (5 bases). Near its end, the DNA agrees better with TRBJ2-7, so the J call may be wrong. The CDR3 spans 12 residues. Germline assignment: CDR1 MDHEN and CDR2 SYDVKM.

The V call is TRBV4-3, the J call TRBJ2-1; 11 nucleotides match TRBD2. CDR1 and CDR2 from the germline V gene are LGHNA and YSLEER. This CDR3 contains 16 residues. V trimming: 4 bases; J trimming: 8 bases; junction bases outside the gene matches: 10. CDR3 protein: CASSLRLAGGGDEQFF. CDR3 sequence (DNA): TGCGCCAGCAGCCTACGGCTAGCGGGGGGCGGCGATGAGCAGTTCTTC.

The rearrangement uses TRBV27 and TRBJ2-1; TRBD2 matches 8 bases. V was pared by 0 bases and J by 6 bases, with 7 bases of the junction left unmatched. This CDR3 spans 16 amino acids. The germline gives CDR1 MNHEY, CDR2 SMNVEV (reference sequence). CDR3 residues: CASSLSRTSKINEQFF. DNA of the CDR3: TGTGCCAGCAGTTTATCCCGGACTAGCAAGATCAATGAGCAGTTCTTC.

V gene TRBV5-1 combines with J gene TRBJ1-3; D is possibly TRBD1 (5 bases). CDR1 SGHRS and CDR2 YFSETQ come from the germline V gene. The germline V and J ends were trimmed by 2 bases and 3 bases, with 21 bases remaining between them. CDR3 length equals 18 residues. The chain's CDR3 is CASSFGQGASLSGNTIYF. The CDR3 DNA follows: TGCGCCAGCAGCTTCGGTCAAGGGGCTTCTTTAAGTGGAAACACCATATATTTT.

The V call is TRBV5-1, the J call TRBJ2-1, with 8 bases that match TRBD2. V dropped 4 bases and J dropped 6; count of bases not matched to a gene: 6. CDR3 length: 14 residues. Germline CDR1 is SGHRS and CDR2 is YFSETQ. This CDR3 is CASSPGGAPNEQFF. CDR3 in DNA: TGCGCCAGCAGCCCCGGGGGGGCTCCCAATGAGCAGTTCTTC.

This chain connects TRBV19 to TRBJ2-1; 9 positions match TRBD1. The CDR3 totals 13 residues. Per germline, CDR1 LNHDA and CDR2 SQIVND (reference sequence). V dropped 6 bases and J dropped 9; count of bases not matched to a gene: 6. The CDR3 DNA follows: TGTGCCAGTAGGTTACAGGGGGCTGGTGAGCAGTTCTTC. Protein: CASRLQGAGEQFF.

This chain's CDR3 is CAWSGGGGKKLFF. CDR3 sequence (DNA): TGTGCCTGGAGTGGCGGAGGGGGCAAAAAACTGTTTTTT. The J gene is TRBJ1-4, the V gene TRBV30; 7 bases match TRBD1. The CDR3 runs to 13 residues. Trimming took 1 base from V and 9 from J; bases not matched to a gene: 5. Germline V gene data show CDR1 as GTSNPN and CDR2 as SVGIG (reference sequence).

The J gene is TRBJ2-2, the V gene TRBV18, with D unresolved. In germline, CDR1 is KGHSH, CDR2 LQKENI. Trimming shortened V by 4 bases and J by 2 bases, and 8 bases separated the two germline ends. The CDR3 contains 14 residues. CDR3 sequence: CASSLSFNTGELFF. DNA for the CDR3: TGTGCCAGCTCACTATCTTTTAACACCGGGGAGCTGTTTTTT. Full variable domain (remainder filled in from reference TRBV18 and TRBJ2-2): NAGVMQNPRHLVRRRGQEARLRCSPMKGHSHVYWYRQLPEEGLKFMVYLQKENIIDESGMPKERFSAEFPKEGPSILRIQQVVRGDSAAYFCASSLSFNTGELFFGEGSRLTVL.

The chain has TRBV6-1 and TRBJ1-5; TRBD1 aligns across 8 bases. This CDR3 contains 15 residues. The germline V gene has CDR1 MNHNS and CDR2 SASEGT. Trimming cost V 2 bases and J 6 bases; bases outside gene matches: 6. CDR3 loop: CASSEQGARRQPQHF. In DNA form, the CDR3 reads TGTGCCAGCAGTGAACAGGGGGCGCGGCGTCAGCCCCAGCATTTT.

This clone was seen a handful of times. The V and J genes are TRBV10-3 and TRBJ2-5, with 12 bases identical to TRBD2. Germline V gives CDR1 ENHRY, CDR2 SYGVKD. This CDR3 contains 16 residues. Trimming cost V 5 bases and J 5 bases; bases outside gene matches: 9. This chain's CDR3 is CAISTRTSGEDETQYF. CDR3 DNA sequence: TGTGCCATCAGTACCCGGACTAGCGGGGAGGATGAGACCCAGTACTTC.

The chain couples TRBV18 to TRBJ2-5; 9 bases are shared with TRBD2. The germline V gene encodes CDR1 KGHSH and CDR2 LQKENI. This CDR3 spans 16 amino acids. With 2 bases clipped from V and 1 base from J, the junction kept 5 bases outside the gene matches. The CDR3 spells CASSPVLAGIQETQYF. CDR3 coding DNA: TGTGCCAGCTCACCAGTTCTAGCGGGGATCCAAGAGACCCAGTACTTC.

V usage is TRBV9 and J usage is TRBJ2-2; 9 positions agree with TRBD1. The V gene's germline CDR1 is SGDLS and CDR2 YYNGEE. V was clipped by 1 base and J by 0 bases; unmatched bases: 7. This CDR3 region has 18 residues. The CDR3 protein is CASSVSSGQGTNTGELFF. The CDR3 nucleotides read TGTGCCAGCAGCGTAAGCTCTGGACAGGGGACGAACACCGGGGAGCTGTTTTTT. The whole variable domain, filled in from reference TRBV9 and TRBJ2-2, reads DSGVTQTPKHLITATGQRVTLRCSPRSGDLSVYWYQQSLDQGLQFLIQYYNGEERAKGNILERFSAQQFPDLHSELNLSSLELGDSALYFCASSVSSGQGTNTGELFFGEGSRLTVL.

V gene TRBV28 combines with J gene TRBJ2-2; possibly TRBD1 for D (6 bases). The V end lost 2 bases, the J end lost 3 bases, and 10 bases lay between the germline ends. The CDR3 runs 15 residues. Germline V gene sequence: CDR1 MDHEN, CDR2 SYDVKM. The CDR3 DNA is TGTGCCAGCAGTTTAGCCCAGGGGTACACCGGGGAGCTGTTTTTT. Protein product: CASSLAQGYTGELFF.